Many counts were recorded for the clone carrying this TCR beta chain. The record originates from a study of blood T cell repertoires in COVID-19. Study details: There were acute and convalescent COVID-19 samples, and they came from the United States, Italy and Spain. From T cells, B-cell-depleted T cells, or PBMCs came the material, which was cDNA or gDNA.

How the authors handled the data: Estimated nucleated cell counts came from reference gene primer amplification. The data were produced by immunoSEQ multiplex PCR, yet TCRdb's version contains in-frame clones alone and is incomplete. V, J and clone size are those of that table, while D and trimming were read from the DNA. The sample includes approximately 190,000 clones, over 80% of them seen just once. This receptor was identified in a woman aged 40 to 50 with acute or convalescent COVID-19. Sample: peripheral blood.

The CDR3 is CASSFRTGHTEAFF. CDR3 bases: TGTGCCAGCAGTTTCCGGACAGGCCACACTGAAGCTTTCTTT. This chain connects TRBV6-5 to TRBJ1-1, with 7 bases fitting TRBD1. V dropped 4 bases and J dropped 3; count of bases not matched to a gene: 5. Germline V gene data show CDR1 as MNHEY and CDR2 as SVGAGI. CDR3 length: 14 residues.